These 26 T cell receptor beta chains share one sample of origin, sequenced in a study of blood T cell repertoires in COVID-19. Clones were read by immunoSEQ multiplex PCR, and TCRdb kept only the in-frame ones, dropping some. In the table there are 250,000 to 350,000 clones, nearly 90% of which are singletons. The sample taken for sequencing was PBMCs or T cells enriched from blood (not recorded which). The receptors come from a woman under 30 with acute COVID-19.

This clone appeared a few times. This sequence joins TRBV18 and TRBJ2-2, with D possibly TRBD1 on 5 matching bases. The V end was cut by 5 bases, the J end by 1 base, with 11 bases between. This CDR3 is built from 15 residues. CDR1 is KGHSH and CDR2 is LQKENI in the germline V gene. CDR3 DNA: TGTGCCAGCTCATCAGGACACGGGAACACCGGGGAGCTGTTTTTT. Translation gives CASSSGHGNTGELFF.

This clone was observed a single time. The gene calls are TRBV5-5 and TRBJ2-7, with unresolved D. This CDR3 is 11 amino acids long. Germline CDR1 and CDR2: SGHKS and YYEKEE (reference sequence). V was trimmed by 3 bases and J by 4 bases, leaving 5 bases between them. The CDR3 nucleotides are TGTGCCAGCAGCTCATTTTACGAGCAGTACTTC. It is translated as CASSSFYEQYF. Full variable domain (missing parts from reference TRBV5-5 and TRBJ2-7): DAGVTQSPTHLIKTRGQQVTLRCSPISGHKSVSWYQQVLGQGPQFIFQYYEKEERGRGNFPDRFSARQFPNYSSELNVNALLLGDSALYLCASSSFYEQYFGPGTRLTVT.

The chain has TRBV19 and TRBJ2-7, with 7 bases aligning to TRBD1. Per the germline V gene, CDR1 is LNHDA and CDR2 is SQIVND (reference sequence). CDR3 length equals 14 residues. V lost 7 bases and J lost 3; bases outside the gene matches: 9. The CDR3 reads CASKHYRGVYEQYF. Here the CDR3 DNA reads TGTGCCAGTAAACACTACAGGGGCGTCTACGAGCAGTACTTC.

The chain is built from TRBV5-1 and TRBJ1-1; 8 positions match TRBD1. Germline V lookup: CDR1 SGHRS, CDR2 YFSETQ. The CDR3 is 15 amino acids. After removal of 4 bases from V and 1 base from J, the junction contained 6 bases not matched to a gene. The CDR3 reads CASSKKDRENTEAFF. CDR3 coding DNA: TGCGCCAGCAGCAAAAAGGACAGGGAGAACACTGAAGCTTTCTTT.

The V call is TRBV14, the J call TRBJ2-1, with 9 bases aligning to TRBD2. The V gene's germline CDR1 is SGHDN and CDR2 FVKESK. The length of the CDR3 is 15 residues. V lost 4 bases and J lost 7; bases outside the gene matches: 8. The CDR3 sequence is CASSPRLAGRNEQFF. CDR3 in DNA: TGTGCCAGCAGCCCTCGGCTAGCGGGACGGAATGAGCAGTTCTTC. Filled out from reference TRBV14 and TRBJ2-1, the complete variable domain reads EAGVTQFPSHSVIEKGQTVTLRCDPISGHDNLYWYRRVMGKEIKFLLHFVKESKQDESGMPNNRFLAERTGGTYSTLKVQPAELEDSGVYFCASSPRLAGRNEQFFGPGTRLTVL.

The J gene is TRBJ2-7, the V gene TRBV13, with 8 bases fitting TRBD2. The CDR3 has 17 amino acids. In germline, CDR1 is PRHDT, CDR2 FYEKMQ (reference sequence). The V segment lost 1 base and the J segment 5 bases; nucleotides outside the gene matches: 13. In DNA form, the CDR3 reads TGTGCCAGCAGCTTAGCGGGTAGCGGGGCCCTTGGGGACGAGCAGTACTTC. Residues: CASSLAGSGALGDEQYF.

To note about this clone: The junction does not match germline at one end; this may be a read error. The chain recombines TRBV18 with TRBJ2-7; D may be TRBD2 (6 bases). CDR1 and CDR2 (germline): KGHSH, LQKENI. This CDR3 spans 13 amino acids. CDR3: CASSQQRADEQYF. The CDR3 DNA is TGTGCCAGTTCACAGCAGCGGGCTGACGAGCAGTACTTC.

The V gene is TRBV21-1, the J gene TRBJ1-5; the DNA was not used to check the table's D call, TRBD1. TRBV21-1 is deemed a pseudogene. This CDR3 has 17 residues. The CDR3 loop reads CASSNRRTGRGNQPQHF. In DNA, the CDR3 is TGTGCCAGCAGCAACCGGCGGACAGGGAGGGGAAATCAGCCCCAGCATTTT.

CDR3: CASSTGGSNEQFF. The CDR3 DNA is TGCGCCAGCAGTACAGGGGGAAGTAATGAGCAGTTCTTC. This chain connects TRBV10-1 to TRBJ2-1, with 8 bases lining up with TRBD1. V trimming: 5 bases; J trimming: 7 bases; junction bases outside the gene matches: 4. CDR3 length: 13 residues. Per germline, CDR1 WNHNN and CDR2 SYGVQD (reference sequence).

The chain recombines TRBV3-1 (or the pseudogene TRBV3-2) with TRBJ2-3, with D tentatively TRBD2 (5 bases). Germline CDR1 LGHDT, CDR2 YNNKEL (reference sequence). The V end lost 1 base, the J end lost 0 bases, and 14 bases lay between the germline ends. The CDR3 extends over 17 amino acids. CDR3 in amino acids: CASSQGSGRTSTDTQYF. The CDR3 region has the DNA TGTGCCAGCAGCCAAGGGAGTGGGAGAACCAGCACAGATACGCAGTATTTT.

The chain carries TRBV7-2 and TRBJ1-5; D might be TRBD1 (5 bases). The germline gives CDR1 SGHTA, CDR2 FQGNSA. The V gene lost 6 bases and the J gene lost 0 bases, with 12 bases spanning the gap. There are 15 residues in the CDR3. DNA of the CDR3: TGTGCCAGCAGTCGCGGACAACATAGCAATCAGCCCCAGCATTTT. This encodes CASSRGQHSNQPQHF. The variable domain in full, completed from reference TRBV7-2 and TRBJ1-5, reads GAGVSQSPSNKVTEKGKDVELRCDPISGHTALYWYRQSLGQGLEFLIYFQGNSAPDKSGLPSDRFSAERTGGSVSTLTIQRTQQEDSAVYLCASSRGQHSNQPQHFGDGTRLSIL.

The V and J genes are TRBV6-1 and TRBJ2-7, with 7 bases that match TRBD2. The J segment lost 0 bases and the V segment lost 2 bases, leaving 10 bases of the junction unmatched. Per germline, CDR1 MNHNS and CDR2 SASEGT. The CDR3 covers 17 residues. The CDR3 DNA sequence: TGTGCCAGCAGTGAAATGGCAAGCGGGATCGTCTCCTACGAGCAGTACTTC. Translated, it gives CASSEMASGIVSYEQYF.

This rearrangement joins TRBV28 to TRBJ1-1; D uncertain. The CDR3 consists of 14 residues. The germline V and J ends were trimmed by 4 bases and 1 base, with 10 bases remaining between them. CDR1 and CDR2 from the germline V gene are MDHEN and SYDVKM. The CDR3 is CASSSILPNTEAFF. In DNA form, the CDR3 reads TGTGCCAGCAGTTCTATACTTCCGAACACTGAAGCTTTCTTT. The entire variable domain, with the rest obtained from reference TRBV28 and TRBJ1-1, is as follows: DVKVTQSSRYLVKRTGEKVFLECVQDMDHENMFWYRQDPGLGLRLIYFSYDVKMKEKGDIPEGYSVSREKKERFSLILESASTNQTSMYLCASSSILPNTEAFFGQGTRLTVV.

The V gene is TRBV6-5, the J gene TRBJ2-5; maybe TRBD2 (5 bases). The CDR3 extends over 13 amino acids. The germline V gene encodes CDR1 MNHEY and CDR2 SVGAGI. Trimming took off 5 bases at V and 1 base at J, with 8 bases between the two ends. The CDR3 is CASSPRGQETQYF. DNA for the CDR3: TGTGCCAGCAGTCCCCGGGGCCAAGAGACCCAGTACTTC.

This CDR3 reads CASSPSEWARTEAFF. CDR3 in DNA: TGTGCCAGCTCACCGTCGGAATGGGCGCGCACTGAAGCTTTCTTT. The V gene is TRBV18, the J gene TRBJ1-1, with D unresolved. V was pared by 3 bases and J by 4 bases, with 15 bases between. Germline CDR1 reads KGHSH; CDR2 reads LQKENI. This CDR3 is 15 amino acids long.

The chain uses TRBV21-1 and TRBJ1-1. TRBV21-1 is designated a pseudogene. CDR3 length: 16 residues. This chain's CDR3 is CASHGEGKEMNTEAFF. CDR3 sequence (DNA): TGTGCCAGCCACGGGGAAGGCAAGGAGATGAACACTGAAGCTTTCTTT.

The CDR3 DNA sequence: TGTGCCAGCAGCTTCGCGGCAGGGTTAGGGAATGAGCAGTTCTTC. It is translated as CASSFAAGLGNEQFF. The chain is built from TRBV5-5 and TRBJ2-1; TRBD1 might be the D (5 bases). Germline lookup yields CDR1 SGHKS and CDR2 YYEKEE (reference sequence). CDR3 length: 15 amino acids. V shed 2 bases and J shed 7 bases, with 16 bases lying between them.

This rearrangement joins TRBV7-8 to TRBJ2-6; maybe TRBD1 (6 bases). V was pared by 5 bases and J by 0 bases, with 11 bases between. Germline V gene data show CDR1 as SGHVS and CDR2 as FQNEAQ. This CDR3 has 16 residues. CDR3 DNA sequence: TGTGCCAGCAGCATCCGGACAGACTCTGGGGCCAACGTCCTGACTTTC. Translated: CASSIRTDSGANVLTF.

The CDR3 DNA sequence: TGTGCCAGCAGTCTTCCAGGGGTCCAAGAGACCCAGTACTTC. Its translation is CASSLPGVQETQYF. V usage is TRBV25-1 and J usage is TRBJ2-5; D perhaps matches TRBD1 (6 bases). This CDR3 comprises 14 residues. The V and J ends lost 5 bases and 1 base respectively, with 11 bases between them. The germline gives CDR1 MGHDK, CDR2 SYGVNS.

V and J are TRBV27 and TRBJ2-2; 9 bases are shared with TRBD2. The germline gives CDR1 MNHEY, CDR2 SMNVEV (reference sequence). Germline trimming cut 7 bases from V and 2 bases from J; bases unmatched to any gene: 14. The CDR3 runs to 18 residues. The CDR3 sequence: CASTNPRNLAGNTGELFF. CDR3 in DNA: TGTGCCAGCACCAACCCCAGAAACCTAGCGGGAAACACCGGGGAGCTGTTTTTT.

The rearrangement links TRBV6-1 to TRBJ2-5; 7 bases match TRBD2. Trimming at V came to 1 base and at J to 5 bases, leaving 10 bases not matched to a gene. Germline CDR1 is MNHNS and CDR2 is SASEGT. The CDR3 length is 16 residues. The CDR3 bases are TGTGCCAGCAGTGAAGGAGGGGTATGGGGGGGTGAGACCCAGTACTTC. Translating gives CASSEGGVWGGETQYF.

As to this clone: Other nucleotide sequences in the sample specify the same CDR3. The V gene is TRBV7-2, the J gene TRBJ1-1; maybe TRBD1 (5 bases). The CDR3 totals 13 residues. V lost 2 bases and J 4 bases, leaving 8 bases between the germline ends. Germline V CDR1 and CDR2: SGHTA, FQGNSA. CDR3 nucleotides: TGTGCCAGCAGCTTAAGCGGGGGCACTGAAGCTTTCTTT. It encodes CASSLSGGTEAFF.

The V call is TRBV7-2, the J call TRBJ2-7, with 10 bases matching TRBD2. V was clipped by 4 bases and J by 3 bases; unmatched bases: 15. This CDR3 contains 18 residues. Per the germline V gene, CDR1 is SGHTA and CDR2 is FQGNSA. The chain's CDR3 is CASSYPRYLLAGHYEQYF. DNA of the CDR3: TGTGCCAGCAGCTACCCCCGATACCTACTAGCGGGACACTACGAGCAGTACTTC.

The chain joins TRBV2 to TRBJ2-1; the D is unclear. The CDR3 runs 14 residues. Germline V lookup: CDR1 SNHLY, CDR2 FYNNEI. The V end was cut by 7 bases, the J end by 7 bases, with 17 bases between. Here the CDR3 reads CASKFVLDRNEQFF. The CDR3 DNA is TGTGCCAGCAAGTTCGTCCTAGATAGGAATGAGCAGTTCTTC.

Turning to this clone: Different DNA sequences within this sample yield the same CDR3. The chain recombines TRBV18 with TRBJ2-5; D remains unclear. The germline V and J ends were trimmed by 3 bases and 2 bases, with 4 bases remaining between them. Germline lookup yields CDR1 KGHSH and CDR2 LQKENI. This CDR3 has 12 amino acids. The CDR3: CASSPLQETQYF. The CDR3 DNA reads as TGTGCCAGCTCACCCCTACAAGAGACCCAGTACTTC.

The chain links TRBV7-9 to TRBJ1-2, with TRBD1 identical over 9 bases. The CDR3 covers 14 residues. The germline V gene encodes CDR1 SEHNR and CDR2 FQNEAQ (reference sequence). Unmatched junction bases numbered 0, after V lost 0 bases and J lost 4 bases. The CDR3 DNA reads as TGTGCCAGCAGCTTAGCGGACAGGGGCTATGGCTACACCTTC. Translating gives CASSLADRGYGYTF.